Below are 7 T cell receptor beta chains sequenced from a single sample in a study of radiation and T cells in renal cell carcinoma. Documented time point: baseline pretreatment blood. Specified treatment: 15 Gy SBRT to primary tumor, nephrectomy 4 weeks later. Only in-frame clones appear in the TCRdb table, and some are missing; sequencing was by immunoSEQ multiplex PCR. The table includes about 130,000 clones, about four fifths detected once. Sequenced material: blood, taken from a patient whose treatment included radiotherapy and nephrectomy. Source of these receptors: a woman aged 60-75 years with renal cell carcinoma.

The V call is TRBV6-1, the J call TRBJ2-7; 9 positions agree with TRBD1. The ends lost 0 bases at V and 6 bases at J; junction bases unmatched: 12. Germline loops: CDR1 MNHNS, CDR2 SASEGT. CDR3 size: 17 residues. The CDR3 region has the DNA TGTGCCAGCAGTGAAGCCAATTGGGGACAGGGCTTTTCCGAGCAGTACTTC. This translates into CASSEANWGQGFSEQYF.

The rearrangement links TRBV10-3 to TRBJ1-4; 8 positions agree with TRBD1. There are 14 residues in the CDR3. CDR1 ENHRY and CDR2 SYGVKD come from the germline V gene. V lost 1 base to trimming and J lost 5 bases; unmatched junction nucleotides: 0. CDR3 nucleotide sequence: TGTGCCATCAGTGAGTGGACAGGGAATGAAAAACTGTTTTTT. Its translation: CAISEWTGNEKLFF.

Of note for this clone: Compared with germline, one end of the junction differs, possibly owing to a read error. V usage is TRBV7-7 and J usage is TRBJ1-4; D possibly corresponds to TRBD1 (6 bases). Germline V gene sequence: CDR1 SSHAT, CDR2 FNYEAQ (reference sequence). CDR3 length: 16 residues. CDR3 DNA: TGTGCTAGCAGCTTAGGACACAGGGCGTCTAATGAAAAACTGTTTTTT. The encoded protein is CASSLGHRASNEKLFF. Full variable domain (remainder filled in from reference TRBV7-7 and TRBJ1-4): GAGVSQSPRYKVTKRGQDVTLRCDPISSHATLYWYQQALGQGPEFLTYFNYEAQPDKSGLPSDRFSAERPEGSISTLTIQRTEQRDSAMYRCASSLGHRASNEKLFFGSGTQLSVL.

The chain uses TRBV6-5 and TRBJ1-5, with D perhaps TRBD1 (5 bases). The CDR3 has 13 amino acids. The germline V and J ends were trimmed by 6 bases and 5 bases, with 11 bases remaining between them. CDR1 is MNHEY and CDR2 is SVGAGI in the germline V gene. The CDR3 DNA reads TGTGCCAGCAGGGGGGACGGGCATCAGCCCCAGCATTTT. Amino acids: CASRGDGHQPQHF.

The J gene is TRBJ2-5, the V gene TRBV7-2, with D unresolved. Looked up from germline, CDR1 is SGHTA and CDR2 is FQGNSA. This CDR3 is built from 15 residues. Trimming left V 2 bases short and J 3 bases short, with 13 bases between. CDR3 amino acids: CASSLPFAGEETQYF. The CDR3 bases are TGTGCCAGCAGCTTACCATTTGCCGGAGAAGAGACCCAGTACTTC.

The V gene is TRBV18, the J gene TRBJ1-2; D may be TRBD1 (5 bases). V was shortened by 1 base and J by 2 bases, with 14 bases between the two germline ends. Germline loops: CDR1 KGHSH, CDR2 LQKENI. The CDR3 length is 16 residues. This CDR3 reads CASSPQERGPNYGYTF. The CDR3 bases are TGTGCCAGCTCACCACAGGAGAGGGGCCCCAACTATGGCTACACCTTC.

The genes are TRBV6-1 and TRBJ2-7; TRBD1 aligns across 10 bases. The V segment lost 6 bases and the J segment 2 bases; nucleotides outside the gene matches: 1. This CDR3 has 13 amino acids. Germline lookup yields CDR1 MNHNS and CDR2 SASEGT. Written as DNA, the CDR3 is TGTGCCAGCAGGGGGACAGGGGCCTACGAGCAGTACTTC. Translation gives CASRGTGAYEQYF.